Presented here are 18 T cell receptor beta chains from one specimen sequenced in a study of cytomegalovirus exposure and HLA in healthy donors. Vbeta (60) and Jbeta (13) primers were used in the PCR. Repertoires were generated with immunoSEQ multiplex PCR, while TCRdb's copy carries only in-frame clones and drops some. The sample comprises more than 80,000 clones, less than 80% of which are singletons, and roughly 3.9% rests with the top ten. Material: PBMCs. The receptors stem from a woman aged 40 to 49 in good health and CMV-seropositive.

The chain combines TRBV7-9 with TRBJ1-4; TRBD1 matches at 8 bases. Germline CDR1 reads SEHNR; CDR2 reads FQNEAQ (reference sequence). Unmatched junction bases numbered 5, after V lost 5 bases and J lost 0 bases. This CDR3 has 16 amino acids. The CDR3 DNA sequence: TGTGCCAGCAGCCAGGGACAGGCCTCAACTAATGAAAAACTGTTTTTT. Amino acid sequence: CASSQGQASTNEKLFF.

This rearrangement joins TRBV11-2 to TRBJ1-1; no clear D gene. Germline V gene sequence: CDR1 SGHAT, CDR2 FQNNGV. CDR3 length equals 15 residues. The ends were cut back, 1 base at V and 2 bases at J, with 11 bases in the middle. The CDR3 loop reads CASSLGLAINTEAFF. The CDR3 DNA is TGTGCCAGCAGCTTAGGTTTAGCAATAAACACTGAAGCTTTCTTT.

This clone was detected once. The chain joins TRBV7-8 to TRBJ2-3, with D maybe TRBD1 (6 bases). The V gene lost 0 bases and the J gene lost 0 bases, with 13 bases spanning the gap. The V gene's germline CDR1 is SGHVS and CDR2 FQNEAQ. There are 17 residues in the CDR3. The CDR3 loop is CASSLAPGQLSTDTQYF. Here the CDR3 DNA reads TGTGCCAGCAGCTTAGCCCCGGGACAACTAAGCACAGATACGCAGTATTTT.

V gene TRBV7-9 combines with J gene TRBJ2-5; 7 bases fit TRBD2. CDR1 is SEHNR, CDR2 FQNEAQ, per germline (reference sequence). This CDR3 region has 14 residues. V shed 7 bases, J shed 3 bases, and the junction held 8 bases outside the gene matches. The chain's CDR3 is CASNPGLAEETQYF. In nucleotides, the CDR3 is TGTGCCAGCAACCCCGGGCTAGCGGAAGAGACCCAGTACTTC. The full variable domain, rest sourced from reference TRBV7-9 and TRBJ2-5, is DTGVSQNPRHKITKRGQNVTFRCDPISEHNRLYWYRQTLGQGPEFLTYFQNEAQLEKSRLLSDRFSAERPKGSFSTLEIQRTEQGDSAMYLCASNPGLAEETQYFGPGTRLLVL.

CDR3 sequence: CASSEQWASGTGDTQYF. CDR3 nucleotide sequence: TGTGCCAGCAGTGAACAATGGGCTAGCGGGACTGGAGATACGCAGTATTTT. The rearrangement joins TRBV6-1 to TRBJ2-3, with 9 bases fitting TRBD2. The CDR3 runs to 17 residues. The V gene's germline CDR1 is MNHNS and CDR2 SASEGT. The J segment lost 5 bases and the V segment lost 2 bases, leaving 11 bases of the junction unmatched.

V and J are TRBV29-1 and TRBJ1-2; D might be TRBD1 (5 bases). V was trimmed by 7 bases and J by 1 base, leaving 13 bases between them. CDR3 length: 13 amino acids. Germline assignment: CDR1 SQVTM and CDR2 ANQGSEA. This CDR3 is CSGGGGSNYGYTF. The CDR3 nucleotides read TGCAGCGGCGGGGGGGGTAGTAACTATGGCTACACCTTC.

V and J are TRBV7-9 and TRBJ2-7, with D maybe TRBD1 (5 bases). Germline CDR1 SEHNR, CDR2 FQNEAQ (reference sequence). V lost 1 base, J lost 3 bases, and 19 bases lay in between. There are 17 residues in the CDR3. The CDR3 is CASSLGIRWQGDYEQYF. In DNA form, the CDR3 reads TGTGCCAGCAGCTTAGGGATTCGCTGGCAGGGCGACTACGAGCAGTACTTC.

The V and J genes are TRBV9 and TRBJ1-4; D unresolved. The CDR3 covers 15 residues. The germline V gene has CDR1 SGDLS and CDR2 YYNGEE. Trimming took 0 bases from V and 7 from J, leaving 13 bases between them. The DNA for the CDR3 is TGTGCCAGCAGCGTAGCTTCGGGGAAGGGTGAAAAACTGTTTTTT. Amino acid sequence: CASSVASGKGEKLFF.

V and J are TRBV5-1 and TRBJ1-2; 9 bases agree with TRBD1. V was pared by 0 bases and J by 3 bases, with 18 bases of the junction left unmatched. CDR3 size: 20 residues. Germline CDR1 reads SGHRS; CDR2 reads YFSETQ. CDR3 residues: CASSLDGWGTGDREDYGYTF. CDR3 nucleotide sequence: TGCGCCAGCAGCTTGGATGGGTGGGGCACCGGGGACAGGGAGGACTATGGCTACACCTTC.

This clone was counted only a few times. J is TRBJ2-5 and V is TRBV28; 7 positions match TRBD2. Germline V gene data show CDR1 as MDHEN and CDR2 as SYDVKM. V was clipped by 2 bases and J by 7 bases; unmatched bases: 1. This CDR3 spans 12 amino acids. CDR3 sequence reads: CASSLPGGTQYF. Written as DNA, the CDR3 is TGTGCCAGCAGTTTACCGGGAGGGACCCAGTACTTC.

The V and J genes are TRBV10-3 and TRBJ1-6; D remains ambiguous. This CDR3 spans 14 amino acids. Trimming stripped 3 bases from V and 6 bases from J, with 9 bases between. In germline, CDR1 is ENHRY, CDR2 SYGVKD. The CDR3 DNA follows: TGTGCCATCAGTGATGGGCAGGCTAATTCACCCCTCCACTTT. This encodes CAISDGQANSPLHF.

J is TRBJ2-7 and V is TRBV2; 7 nucleotides match TRBD2. J lost 5 bases, V lost 6 bases, and 10 bases had no gene match. Germline V gene data show CDR1 as SNHLY and CDR2 as FYNNEI. The CDR3 runs 14 residues. The CDR3: CASRGEGGSNEQYF. The CDR3 nucleotides are TGTGCCAGCAGGGGGGAGGGCGGGAGCAACGAGCAGTACTTC.

The chain recombines TRBV30 with TRBJ2-3, with no clear D. Germline V lookup: CDR1 GTSNPN, CDR2 SVGIG (reference sequence). The CDR3 sequence is 13 residues long. Trimming pared 3 bases from V and 4 bases from J, leaving 11 bases between. CDR3: CAWSPGVSDTQYF. The CDR3 bases are TGTGCCTGGAGCCCAGGCGTGTCAGATACGCAGTATTTT.

This sequence joins TRBV5-6 and TRBJ1-3; possibly TRBD1 for D (5 bases). Trimming stripped 4 bases from V and 2 bases from J, with 16 bases between. This CDR3 has 16 residues. CDR1 is SGHDT and CDR2 is YYEEEE in the germline V gene. The CDR3 DNA is TGTGCCAGCAGCACCCCGGGGGTGAAACCTGGAAACACCATATATTTT. Translated: CASSTPGVKPGNTIYF.

This chain uses TRBV6-6 with TRBJ2-1; 9 positions agree with TRBD2. J lost 8 bases, V lost 2 bases, and 7 bases had no gene match. Per germline, CDR1 MNHNY and CDR2 SVGAGI (reference sequence). The CDR3 has 15 residues. Written as DNA, the CDR3 is TGTGCCAGCAGTTACGGGACTAGCCTTGTCGATGAGCAGTTCTTC. This encodes CASSYGTSLVDEQFF.

Here the CDR3 reads CASSFFGKQPQHF. Here the CDR3 DNA reads TGTGCCAGCAGCTTCTTCGGGAAACAGCCCCAGCATTTT. The J gene is TRBJ1-5, the V gene TRBV7-8; D uncertain. There are 13 residues in the CDR3. Germline V gives CDR1 SGHVS, CDR2 FQNEAQ. The V and J ends lost 3 bases and 7 bases respectively, with 10 bases between them.

Only a few counts were recorded for this clone. V is TRBV6-4 and J is TRBJ2-1; possible D gene TRBD2, 6 bases. V was clipped by 0 bases and J by 10 bases, with 10 bases between them. The CDR3 runs 13 residues. CDR1 MRHNA and CDR2 SNTAGT come from the germline V gene. Here the CDR3 reads CASSDSSRGEQFF. CDR3 sequence (DNA): TGTGCCAGCAGTGACTCGAGTCGGGGGGAGCAGTTCTTC.

The chain recombines TRBV7-3 with TRBJ1-1, with D maybe TRBD1 (5 bases). The CDR3 covers 13 residues. V was clipped by 5 bases and J by 6 bases, with 13 bases between them. Per the germline V gene, CDR1 is SGHTA and CDR2 is FQGTGA. In nucleotides, the CDR3 is TGTGCCAGCAGCGGCCCAGGGTTTTCTGAAGCTTTCTTT. It translates to CASSGPGFSEAFF.